This T cell receptor (beta chain) was recovered during a study of beta chain features in type 1 diabetes. Investigators reverse transcribed all isolated RNA, so they sequenced expressed TCRB transcripts. Sequencing used immunoSEQ multiplex PCR; TCRdb keeps in-frame clones, though not all of them. The sample holds roughly 180,000 clones, almost 8% seen once. The CDR3 consists of 18 residues. After removal of 6 bases from V and 0 bases from J, the junction contained 13 bases not matched to a gene. CDR1 is MDHEN and CDR2 is SYDVKM in the germline V gene. Sorted populations all had greater than 95% purity. This clone was found a few times. Its specificity is not known. Study conclusions and caveats: TCRB CDR3 length was moderately but significantly reduced in all four CD4+ subsets of Type 1 diabetes patients.

This clonotype originated in a man aged 18 to 29 with type 1 diabetes. The sample was central memory CD4+ T cells from blood. The chain uses TRBV28 and TRBJ2-7, with TRBD1 matching 11 bases. The CDR3: CASSLRDRGGLSSYEQYF. The CDR3 nucleotides are TGTGCCAGCAGCCTAAGGGACAGGGGGGGCTTAAGCTCCTACGAGCAGTACTTC. The full variable domain, rest sourced from reference TRBV28 and TRBJ2-7, is DVKVTQSSRYLVKRTGEKVFLECVQDMDHENMFWYRQDPGLGLRLIYFSYDVKMKEKGDIPEGYSVSREKKERFSLILESASTNQTSMYLCASSLRDRGGLSSYEQYFGPGTRLTVT.